This T cell receptor (beta chain) is from a study of cytomegalovirus exposure and HLA in healthy donors. Study results and caveats: Another analysis was done later, and it associated over 15,000 TCR beta sequences with HLA alleles at 0.05 false discovery rate.

PCR employed 60 Vbeta and 13 Jbeta primers. Libraries were prepared by immunoSEQ multiplex PCR; TCRdb keeps only in-frame clonotypes and omits some of them. The table lists 100,000 to 150,000 clones, roughly 66% of them singletons. V gave up 7 bases and J gave up 13 bases, with 23 bases separating them. CDR1 is SEHNR and CDR2 is FQNEAQ in the germline V gene (reference sequence). The CDR3 sequence is 15 residues long. In regard to this clone: The antigen is unknown.

Sequencing was carried out using PBMCs. The TCR comes from a man aged 55 to 70 in good health and CMV-seropositive. The genes are TRBV7-9 and TRBJ1-6; D is ambiguous. CDR3 protein: CASTQAGIAGSPLHF. The CDR3 DNA is TGTGCCAGCACCCAGGCCGGGATCGCAGGCTCCCCCCTCCACTTT.